The clone carrying this T cell receptor beta chain was counted at least ten times. The entry originates in a study of low-dose radiotherapy and immunotherapy resistance in tumors. The CDR3 contains 14 residues. CDR1 GTSNPN and CDR2 SVGIG come from the germline V gene (reference sequence). With 2 bases removed from V and 2 bases from J, the gap between germline ends came to 11 bases. Described time point: before trial treatment. First-strand cDNA used TRAV- and TRBV-specific primers, covering alpha and beta chains. Using a constant-region primer together with a V-primer adapter, TCRs were subjected to around 20 PCR cycles of amplification. Each CDR3 protein gets one entry after TCRdb re-called the reads with MiXCR. Among around 83,000 distinct CDR3 sequences listed, approximately 20% were seen once.

This chain joins TRBV30 and TRBJ2-3; possibly TRBD2 for D (6 bases). The sequencing used PBMCs, collected before treatment. This clonotype was obtained from a male donor with prostate cancer. DNA of the CDR3: TGTGCCTGGAGTAATATAGCGGCCACAGATACGCAGTATTTT. This gives the protein CAWSNIAATDTQYF.